These 5 T cell receptor beta chains share one sample of origin, sequenced in a study of vaccination effects on CD4 cells after COVID-19. The data were produced by immunoSEQ multiplex PCR, yet TCRdb's version contains in-frame clones alone and is incomplete. Here the sample spans 15,000 to 20,000 clones, about 75% being singletons. Their antigens remain unidentified. Within the ViraFEST assay, antigen-specific CD4+ T cells underwent expansion with viral peptide pools prior to sequencing. It was after approximately 11 days of culture that CD4+ T cells were isolated. Participants got two doses of BNT162b2 or mRNA-1273 vaccine. Material: CD4+ T cells from PBMCs cultured with HCoV-NL63 spike peptides, obtained after COVID-19 vaccination. The receptors originated from a human donor who received a COVID-19 vaccine.

This clone came up once. The gene calls are TRBV6-5 and TRBJ1-1, with TRBD1 matching over 10 bases. V trimming: 11 bases; J trimming: 3 bases; junction bases outside the gene matches: 3. Germline V gene lookup returns CDR1 MNHEY and CDR2 SVGAGI. The CDR3 loop spans 12 amino acids. CDR3 residues: CACGTGDTEAFF. Written as DNA, the CDR3 is TGTGCCTGCGGGACAGGGGACACTGAAGCTTTCTTT.

This clone was seen a few times. The DNA for the CDR3 is TGTGCCAGCAGTTTCGGCAGGGGGGTAGGGCCCCAGCATTTT. Amino acid sequence: CASSFGRGVGPQHF. The V call is TRBV6-5, the J call TRBJ1-5, with TRBD1 matching over 7 bases. Germline-derived CDR1 and CDR2 are MNHEY and SVGAGI. The CDR3 length is 14 residues. V was pared by 4 bases and J by 9 bases, with 9 bases of the junction left unmatched.

J is TRBJ2-3 and V is TRBV19; TRBD2 matches at 7 bases. The CDR3 runs to 14 residues. The germline CDR1 and CDR2 sequences are LNHDA and SQIVND (reference sequence). The V and J ends lost 1 base and 3 bases, in that order; junction bases with no gene match: 1. The CDR3 DNA is TGTGCCAGTAGTATAGCGGGGGGAACAGATACGCAGTATTTT. This translates into CASSIAGGTDTQYF.

J is TRBJ1-2 and V is TRBV14; TRBD1 matches 7 bases. Losses at the gene ends were 5 bases for V and 6 bases for J; bases not matched to a gene: 12. The CDR3 has 15 amino acids. Germline CDR1 reads SGHDN; CDR2 reads FVKESK. CDR3 protein: CASSAKGAHRDGYTF. The CDR3 bases are TGTGCCAGCAGCGCCAAGGGGGCCCACCGAGATGGCTACACCTTC.

The genes are TRBV5-1 and TRBJ2-5, with 11 nucleotides matching TRBD1. CDR3 size: 16 residues. The junction had 9 bases not matched to a gene; V was cut back by 4 bases and J by 4 bases. Germline CDR1 and CDR2: SGHRS and YFSETQ. This CDR3 reads CASSRGTGGGGETQYF. In DNA form, the CDR3 reads TGCGCCAGCAGCAGGGGGACAGGGGGTGGAGGAGAGACCCAGTACTTC. The whole variable domain, remainder taken from reference TRBV5-1 and TRBJ2-5, is KAGVTQTPRYLIKTRGQQVTLSCSPISGHRSVSWYQQTPGQGLQFLFEYFSETQRNKGNFPGRFSGRQFSNSRSEMNVSTLELGDSALYLCASSRGTGGGGETQYFGPGTRLLVL.